This record covers a single TCR beta chain. One end of the junction does not line up with germline, which may come from a read error. These data originate in a study of early T cells in non-severe SARS-CoV-2 infection. TCRdb fed the 5' RACE reads into MiXCR, producing one record per CDR3 protein. The table has some 91,000 distinct CDR3 sequences, over 10% seen once. There are 15 residues in the CDR3. CDR1 SGHRS and CDR2 YFSETQ come from the germline V gene. This chain connects TRBV5-1 to TRBJ2-1, with 9 bases that match TRBD1. Sequencing was performed on whole blood. The sequence derives from an adult who was a healthcare worker with PCR-confirmed SARS-CoV-2 infection or an uninfected control (not recorded which). CDR3 in DNA: TGCGCCAGCAGCACCCGGGGACAGGGTGTCCATGAGCAGTCCTTC. Encoded protein: CASSTRGQGVHEQSF.